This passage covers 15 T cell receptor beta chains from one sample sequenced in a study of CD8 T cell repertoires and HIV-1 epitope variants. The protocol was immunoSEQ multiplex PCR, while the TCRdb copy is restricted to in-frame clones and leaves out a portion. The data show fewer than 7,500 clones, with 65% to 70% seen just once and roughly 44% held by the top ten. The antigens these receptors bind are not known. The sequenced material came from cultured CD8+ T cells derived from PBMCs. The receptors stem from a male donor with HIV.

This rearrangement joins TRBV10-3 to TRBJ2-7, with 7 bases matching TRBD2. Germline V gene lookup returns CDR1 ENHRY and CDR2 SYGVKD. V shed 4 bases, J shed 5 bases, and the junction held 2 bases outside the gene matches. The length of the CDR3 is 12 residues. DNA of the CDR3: TGTGCCATCAGTGCAACTAGCGACGAGCAGTACTTC. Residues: CAISATSDEQYF.

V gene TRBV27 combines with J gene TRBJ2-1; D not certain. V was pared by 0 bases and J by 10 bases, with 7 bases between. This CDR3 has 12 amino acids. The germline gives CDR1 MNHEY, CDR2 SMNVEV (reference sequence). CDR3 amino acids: CASSLSSGEQFF. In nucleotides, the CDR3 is TGTGCCAGCAGTTTATCGTCCGGGGAGCAGTTCTTC.

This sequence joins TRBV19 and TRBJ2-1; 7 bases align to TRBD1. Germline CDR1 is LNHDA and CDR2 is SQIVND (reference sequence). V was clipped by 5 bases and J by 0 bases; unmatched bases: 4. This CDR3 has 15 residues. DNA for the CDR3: TGTGCCAGTAGTTTGACAGGGAGCTCCTACAATGAGCAGTTCTTC. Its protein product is CASSLTGSSYNEQFF.

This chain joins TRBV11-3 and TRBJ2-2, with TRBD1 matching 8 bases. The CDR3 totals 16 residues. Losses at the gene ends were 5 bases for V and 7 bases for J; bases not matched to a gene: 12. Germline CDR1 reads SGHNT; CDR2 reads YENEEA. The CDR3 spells CASSLRAGGSGGELFF. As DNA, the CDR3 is TGTGCCAGCAGCCTAAGGGCAGGGGGCAGCGGCGGGGAGCTGTTTTTT.

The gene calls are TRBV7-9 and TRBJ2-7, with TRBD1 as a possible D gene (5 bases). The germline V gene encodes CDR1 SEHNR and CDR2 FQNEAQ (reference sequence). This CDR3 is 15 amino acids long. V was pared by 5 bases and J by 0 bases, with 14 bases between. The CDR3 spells CASSDWGNSSYEQYF. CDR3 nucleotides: TGTGCCAGCAGCGACTGGGGCAACAGCTCCTACGAGCAGTACTTC.

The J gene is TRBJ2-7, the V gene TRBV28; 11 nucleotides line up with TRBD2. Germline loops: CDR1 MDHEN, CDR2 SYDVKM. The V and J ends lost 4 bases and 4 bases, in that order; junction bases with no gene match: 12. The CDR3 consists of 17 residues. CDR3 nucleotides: TGTGCCAGCAGTTCCACCACGACTAGCGGGATTATGTACGAGCAGTACTTC. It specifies CASSSTTTSGIMYEQYF.

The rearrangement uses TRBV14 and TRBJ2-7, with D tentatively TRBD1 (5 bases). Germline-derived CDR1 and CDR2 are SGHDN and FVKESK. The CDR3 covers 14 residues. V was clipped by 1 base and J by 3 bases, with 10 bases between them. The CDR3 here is CASSQGQTRYEQYF. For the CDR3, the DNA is TGTGCCAGCAGCCAAGGACAGACCCGCTACGAGCAGTACTTC.

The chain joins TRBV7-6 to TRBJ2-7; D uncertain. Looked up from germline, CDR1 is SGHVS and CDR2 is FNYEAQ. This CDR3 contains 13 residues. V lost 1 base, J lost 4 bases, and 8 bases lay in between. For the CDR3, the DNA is TGTGCCAGCAGCTTAGTAATGGGTTACGAGCAGTACTTC. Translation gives CASSLVMGYEQYF.

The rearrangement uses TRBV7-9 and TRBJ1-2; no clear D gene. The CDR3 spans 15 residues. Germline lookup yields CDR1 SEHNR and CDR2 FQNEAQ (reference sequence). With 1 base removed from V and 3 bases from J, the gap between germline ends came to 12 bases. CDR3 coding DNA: TGTGCCAGCAGCTTAGGTATGGTCGGAGACTATGGCTACACCTTC. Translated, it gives CASSLGMVGDYGYTF.

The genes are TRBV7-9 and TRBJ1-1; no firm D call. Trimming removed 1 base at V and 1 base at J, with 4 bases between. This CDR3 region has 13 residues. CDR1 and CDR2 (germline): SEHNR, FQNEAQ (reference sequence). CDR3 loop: CASSLGENTEAFF. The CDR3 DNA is TGTGCCAGCAGCTTAGGGGAGAACACTGAAGCTTTCTTT.

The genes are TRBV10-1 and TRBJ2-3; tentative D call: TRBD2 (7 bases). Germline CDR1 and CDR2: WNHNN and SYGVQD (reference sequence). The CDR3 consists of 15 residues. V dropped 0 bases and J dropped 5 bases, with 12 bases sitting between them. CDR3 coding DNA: TGCGCCAGCAGTGAGTCGGGGGGGCCGGGAGATACGCAGTATTTT. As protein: CASSESGGPGDTQYF.

DNA of the CDR3: TGTGCCAGCAGTCCGCCCGACAGCTCCGGCTACGAGCAGTACTTC. It is translated as CASSPPDSSGYEQYF. The rearrangement links TRBV27 to TRBJ2-7, with D perhaps TRBD1 (5 bases). The germline V and J ends were trimmed by 5 bases and 3 bases, with 17 bases remaining between them. The germline CDR1 and CDR2 sequences are MNHEY and SMNVEV (reference sequence). This CDR3 contains 15 residues.

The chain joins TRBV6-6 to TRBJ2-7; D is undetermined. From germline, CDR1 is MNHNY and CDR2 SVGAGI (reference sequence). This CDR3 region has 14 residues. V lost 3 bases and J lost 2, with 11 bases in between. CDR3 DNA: TGTGCCAGCAGTTATTCCGGGCCCACCTACGAGCAGTACTTC. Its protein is CASSYSGPTYEQYF.

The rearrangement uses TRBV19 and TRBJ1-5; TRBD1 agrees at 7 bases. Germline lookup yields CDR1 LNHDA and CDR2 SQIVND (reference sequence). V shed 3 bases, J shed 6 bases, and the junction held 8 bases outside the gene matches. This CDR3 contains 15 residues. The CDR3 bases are TGTGCCAGTAGTATGATACGGGACAGACCTCAGCCCCAGCATTTT. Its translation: CASSMIRDRPQPQHF.

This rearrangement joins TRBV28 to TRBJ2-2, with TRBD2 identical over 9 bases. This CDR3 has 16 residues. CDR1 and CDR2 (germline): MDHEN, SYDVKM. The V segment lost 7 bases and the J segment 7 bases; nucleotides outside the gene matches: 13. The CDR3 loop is CASNSGSREGGGELFF. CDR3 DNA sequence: TGTGCCAGCAACTCAGGGTCGCGGGAGGGCGGCGGGGAGCTGTTTTTT.